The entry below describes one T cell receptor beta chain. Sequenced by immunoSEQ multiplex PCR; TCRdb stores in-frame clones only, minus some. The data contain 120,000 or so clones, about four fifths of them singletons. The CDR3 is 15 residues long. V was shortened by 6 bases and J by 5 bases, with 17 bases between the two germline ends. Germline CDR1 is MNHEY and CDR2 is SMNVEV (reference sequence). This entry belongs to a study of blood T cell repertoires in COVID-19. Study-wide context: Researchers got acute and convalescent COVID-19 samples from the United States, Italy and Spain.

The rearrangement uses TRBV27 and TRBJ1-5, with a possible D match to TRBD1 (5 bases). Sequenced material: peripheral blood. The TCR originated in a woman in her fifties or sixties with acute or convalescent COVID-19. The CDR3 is CASRPLGGGDQPQHF. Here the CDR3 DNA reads TGTGCCAGCAGACCCTTGGGGGGGGGTGATCAGCCCCAGCATTTT.